Presented here are 8 T cell receptor beta chains from one specimen sequenced in a study of cytomegalovirus exposure and HLA in healthy donors. PCR used 60 Vbeta primers and 13 Jbeta primers. The protocol was immunoSEQ multiplex PCR, while the TCRdb copy is restricted to in-frame clones and leaves out a portion. The sample holds some 160,000 clones, 75% to 90% seen once. Material for sequencing was PBMCs. The receptors stem from a male donor in good health and CMV-seronegative.

The rearrangement links TRBV6-5 to TRBJ1-6; TRBD1 matches at 7 bases. CDR3 length: 15 amino acids. The V gene end was trimmed by 7 bases and the J gene end by 7 bases; junction bases not matched to a gene: 10. The V gene's germline CDR1 is MNHEY and CDR2 SVGAGI. CDR3: CASNSRTGLNSPLHF. The CDR3 nucleotides are TGTGCCAGCAATTCCCGGACAGGACTAAATTCACCCCTCCACTTT.

The V and J genes are TRBV23-1 and TRBJ2-6, with 11 nucleotides matching TRBD1. TRBV23-1 counts as an open reading frame of uncertain function. With V trimmed by 2 bases and J by 1 base, 7 bases remained unmatched. The CDR3 spans 19 residues. The CDR3 region has the DNA TGCGCCAGCAGTCAACGATCCCGGGACAGGGGGTCTGGGGCCAACGTCCTGACTTTC. Its translation is CASSQRSRDRGSGANVLTF.

The chain employs TRBV7-9 and TRBJ2-7; TRBD2 matches at 8 bases. Germline values: CDR1 SEHNR, CDR2 FQNEAQ (reference sequence). With V trimmed by 1 base and J by 0 bases, 5 bases remained unmatched. The CDR3 contains 16 residues. CDR3 in DNA: TGTGCCAGCAGCTTAGGGGTTAGCGGGGTCTCCTACGAGCAGTACTTC. Translated: CASSLGVSGVSYEQYF.

The rearrangement uses TRBV5-1 and TRBJ2-1; 11 bases line up with TRBD2. Germline V CDR1 and CDR2: SGHRS, YFSETQ. V was pared by 0 bases and J by 4 bases, with 3 bases of the junction left unmatched. The CDR3 spans 16 residues. In DNA form, the CDR3 reads TGCGCCAGCAGCTTGGGGGCTAGCGGGGGGTACAATGAGCAGTTCTTC. It is translated as CASSLGASGGYNEQFF.

The chain recombines TRBV7-9 with TRBJ2-7; no firm D call. Germline V gene data show CDR1 as SEHNR and CDR2 as FQNEAQ (reference sequence). This CDR3 has 12 amino acids. V dropped 6 bases and J dropped 3 bases, with 9 bases sitting between them. CDR3 in amino acids: CASSSQNYEQYF. In DNA form, the CDR3 reads TGTGCCAGCAGTTCACAGAACTACGAGCAGTACTTC. The entire variable domain, with the rest obtained from reference TRBV7-9 and TRBJ2-7, is as follows: DTGVSQNPRHKITKRGQNVTFRCDPISEHNRLYWYRQTLGQGPEFLTYFQNEAQLEKSRLLSDRFSAERPKGSFSTLEIQRTEQGDSAMYLCASSSQNYEQYFGPGTRLTVT.

The chain combines TRBV27 with TRBJ2-2, with 7 bases identical to TRBD2. There are 14 residues in the CDR3. V was pared by 4 bases and J by 5 bases, with 4 bases of the junction left unmatched. Per germline, CDR1 MNHEY and CDR2 SMNVEV (reference sequence). CDR3 region: CASSSVGGTGELFF. The CDR3 nucleotides read TGTGCCAGCAGTTCCGTCGGGGGGACCGGGGAGCTGTTTTTT.

The chain recombines TRBV6-1 with TRBJ1-5, with D possibly being TRBD1 (6 bases). The CDR3 has 15 amino acids. CDR1 is MNHNS, CDR2 SASEGT, per germline. The V end was cut by 1 base, the J end by 1 base, with 8 bases between. CDR3 loop: CASSEVGASNQPQHF. CDR3 nucleotide sequence: TGTGCCAGCAGTGAAGTGGGGGCCAGCAATCAGCCCCAGCATTTT.

The chain has TRBV6-6 and TRBJ1-1; D is unclear. The V end lost 6 bases, the J end lost 1 base, and 12 bases lay between the germline ends. Looked up from germline, CDR1 is MNHNY and CDR2 is SVGAGI (reference sequence). This CDR3 has 14 amino acids. The CDR3 bases are TGTGCCAGCAGAGAACCACAGCCGAACACTGAAGCTTTCTTT. Translation gives CASREPQPNTEAFF.